Sequencing of this T cell receptor (beta chain) was carried out in a study of cytomegalovirus exposure and HLA in healthy donors. General study results and limits: Under in vitro conditions, a few CMV-associated chains were confirmed as specific for CMV antigens. Among immune exposure information, only CMV serostatus was available. A few V segments could not be told apart, such as TRBV6-2 and TRBV6-3, and were left out.

The PCR had 60 Vbeta and 13 Jbeta primers. The data were produced by immunoSEQ multiplex PCR, yet TCRdb's version contains in-frame clones alone and is incomplete. The sample contains fewer than 250,000 clones, 65% to 80% of which appear only once. V lost 10 bases, J lost 6 bases, and 15 bases lay in between. The CDR3 length is 12 residues. Germline V gene lookup returns CDR1 SNHLY and CDR2 FYNNEI. This clone appeared a few times. Its antigen is not identified. The sample comprised PBMCs. The source of this sequence is a girl aged 2-10 years in good health and CMV-seronegative. This chain links TRBV2 with TRBJ1-1; the D is unclear. For the CDR3, the DNA is TGTGCCATCGGGCGGAGGGTGGCTGAAGCTTTCTTT. This encodes CAIGRRVAEAFF.